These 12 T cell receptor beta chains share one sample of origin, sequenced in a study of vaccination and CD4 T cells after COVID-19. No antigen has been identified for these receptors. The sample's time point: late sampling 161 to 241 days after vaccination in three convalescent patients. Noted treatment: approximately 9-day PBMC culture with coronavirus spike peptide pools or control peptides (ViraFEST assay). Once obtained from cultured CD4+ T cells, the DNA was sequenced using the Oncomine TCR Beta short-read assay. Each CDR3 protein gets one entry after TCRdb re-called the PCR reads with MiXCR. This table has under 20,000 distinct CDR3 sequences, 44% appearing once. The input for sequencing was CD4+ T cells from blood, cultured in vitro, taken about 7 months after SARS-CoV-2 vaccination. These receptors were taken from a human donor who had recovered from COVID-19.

This chain's CDR3 is CAIREGNTEAFF. As DNA, the CDR3 is TGTGCCATCCGCGAGGGGAACACTGAAGCTTTCTTT. The J gene is TRBJ1-1, the V gene TRBV10-3; the D is unclear. Trimming took off 8 bases at V and 1 base at J, with 8 bases between the two ends. Germline lookup yields CDR1 ENHRY and CDR2 SYGVKD. This CDR3 is built from 12 residues.

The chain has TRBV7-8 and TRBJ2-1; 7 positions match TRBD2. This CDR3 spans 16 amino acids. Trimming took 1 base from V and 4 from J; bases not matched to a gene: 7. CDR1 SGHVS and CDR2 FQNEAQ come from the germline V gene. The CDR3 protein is CASSLGAGVSYNEQFF. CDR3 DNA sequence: TGTGCCAGCAGCTTAGGGGCGGGGGTCTCTTACAATGAGCAGTTCTTC.

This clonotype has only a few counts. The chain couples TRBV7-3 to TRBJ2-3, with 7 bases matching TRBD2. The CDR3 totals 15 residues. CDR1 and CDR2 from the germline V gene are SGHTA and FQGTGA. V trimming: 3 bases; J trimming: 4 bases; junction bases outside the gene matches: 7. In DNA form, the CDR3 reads TGTGCCAGCAGCTTTGGCGGGAGAAGAGCAGATACGCAGTATTTT. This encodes CASSFGGRRADTQYF.

The CDR3, as DNA: TGTGCCAGCTCACCTTCGACGGGGCGGGGGTACTATGGCTACACCTTC. This translates into CASSPSTGRGYYGYTF. The gene calls are TRBV18 and TRBJ1-2; D is perhaps TRBD1 (5 bases). Germline V gene sequence: CDR1 KGHSH, CDR2 LQKENI. CDR3 length: 16 residues. Trimming took off 3 bases at V and 3 bases at J, with 17 bases between the two ends.

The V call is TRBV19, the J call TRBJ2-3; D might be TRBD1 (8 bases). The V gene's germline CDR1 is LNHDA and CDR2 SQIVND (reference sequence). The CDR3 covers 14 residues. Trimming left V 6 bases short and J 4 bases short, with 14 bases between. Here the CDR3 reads CASSDRGGPDTQYF. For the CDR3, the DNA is TGTGCCAGTAGCGACAGGGGAGGGCCAGATACGCAGTATTTT.

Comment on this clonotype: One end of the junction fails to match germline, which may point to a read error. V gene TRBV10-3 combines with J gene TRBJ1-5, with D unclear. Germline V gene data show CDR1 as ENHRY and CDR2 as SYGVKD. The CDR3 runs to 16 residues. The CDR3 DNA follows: TGTGCCGTCAGTGAAGTACGGGGAGGGCCCAATCAGCCCCAGCATTTT. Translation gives CAVSEVRGGPNQPQHF.

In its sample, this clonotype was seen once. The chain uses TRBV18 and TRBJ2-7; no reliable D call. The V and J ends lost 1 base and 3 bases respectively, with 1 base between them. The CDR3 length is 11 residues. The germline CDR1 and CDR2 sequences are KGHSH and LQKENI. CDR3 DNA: TGTGCCAGCTCACCACTCTACGAGCAGTACTTC. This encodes CASSPLYEQYF.

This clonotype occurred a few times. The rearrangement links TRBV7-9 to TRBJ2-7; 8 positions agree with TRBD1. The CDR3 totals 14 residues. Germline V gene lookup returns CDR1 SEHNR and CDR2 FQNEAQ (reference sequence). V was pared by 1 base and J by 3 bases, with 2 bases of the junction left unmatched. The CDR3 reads CASSLGDRNYEQYF. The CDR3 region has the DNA TGTGCCAGCAGCTTAGGGGACAGGAACTACGAGCAGTACTTC.

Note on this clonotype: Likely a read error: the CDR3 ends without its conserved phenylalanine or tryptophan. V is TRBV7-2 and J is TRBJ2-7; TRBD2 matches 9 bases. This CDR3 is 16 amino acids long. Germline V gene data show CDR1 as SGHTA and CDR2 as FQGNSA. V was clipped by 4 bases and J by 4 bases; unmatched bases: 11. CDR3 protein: CASSSHGIAGVYEQYL. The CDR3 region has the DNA TGTGCCAGCAGCTCCCATGGGATAGCGGGGGTATACGAGCAGTACCTC.

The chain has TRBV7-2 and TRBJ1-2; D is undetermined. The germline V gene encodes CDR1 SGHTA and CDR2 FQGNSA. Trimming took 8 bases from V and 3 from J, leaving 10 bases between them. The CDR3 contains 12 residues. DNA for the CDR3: TGTGCCAGCGCCGGGCTTCACTATGGCTACACCTTC. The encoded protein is CASAGLHYGYTF.

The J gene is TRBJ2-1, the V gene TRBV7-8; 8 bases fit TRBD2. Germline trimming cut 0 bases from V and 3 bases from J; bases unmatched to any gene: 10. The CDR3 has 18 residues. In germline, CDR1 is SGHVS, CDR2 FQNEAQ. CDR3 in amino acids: CASSLAPATGLVYNEQFF. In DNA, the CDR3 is TGTGCCAGCAGCTTAGCCCCTGCCACGGGACTAGTCTACAATGAGCAGTTCTTC.

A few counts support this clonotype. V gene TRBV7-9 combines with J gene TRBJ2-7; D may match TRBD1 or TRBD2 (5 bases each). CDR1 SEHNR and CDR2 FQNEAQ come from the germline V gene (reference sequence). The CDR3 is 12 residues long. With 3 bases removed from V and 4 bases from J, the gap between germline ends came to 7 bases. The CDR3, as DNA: TGTGCCAGCAGCTTGGGACGTTACGAGCAGTACTTC. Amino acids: CASSLGRYEQYF.